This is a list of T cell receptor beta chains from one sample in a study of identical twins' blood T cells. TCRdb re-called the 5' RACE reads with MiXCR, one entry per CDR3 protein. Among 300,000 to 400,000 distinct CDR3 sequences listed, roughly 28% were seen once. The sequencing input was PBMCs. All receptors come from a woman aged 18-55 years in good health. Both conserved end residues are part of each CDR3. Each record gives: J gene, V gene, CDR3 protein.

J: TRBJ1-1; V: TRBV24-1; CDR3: CATSDLARLLISMNTEAFF
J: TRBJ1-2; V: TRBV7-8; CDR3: CASSLDRGLYYGYTF
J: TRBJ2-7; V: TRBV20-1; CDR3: CSASDRDEQYF
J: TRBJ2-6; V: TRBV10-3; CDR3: CAISPGSGANVLTF
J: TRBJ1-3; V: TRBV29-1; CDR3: CSVEKGDTGNAIYF
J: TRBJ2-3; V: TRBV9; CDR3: CASSGGTSHTQYF
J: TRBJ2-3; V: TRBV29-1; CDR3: CSGQGQTITDTQYF
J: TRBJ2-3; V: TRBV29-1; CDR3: CSADPRSTDTQYF
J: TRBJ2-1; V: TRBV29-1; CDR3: CSVVGERDERFF
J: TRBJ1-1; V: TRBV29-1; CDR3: CSVEGGNLFVSEAFF
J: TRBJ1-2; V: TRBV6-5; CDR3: CASSYRSGLSGYTF
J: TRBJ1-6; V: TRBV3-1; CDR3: CASSQDRGKNSPLHF
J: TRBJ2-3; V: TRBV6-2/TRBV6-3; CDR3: CASGKRGGEADTQYF
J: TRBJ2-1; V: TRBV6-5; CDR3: CASSYGGRNNEQFF
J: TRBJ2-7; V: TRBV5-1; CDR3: CASSLGFSSYEQYF
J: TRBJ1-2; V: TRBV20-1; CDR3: CSARGPINTF
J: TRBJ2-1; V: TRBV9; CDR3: CASSVGNGEQFF
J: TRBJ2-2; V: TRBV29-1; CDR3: CSVCSGQLEGELFF
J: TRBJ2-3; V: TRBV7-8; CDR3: CASSSPLAGITDTQYF
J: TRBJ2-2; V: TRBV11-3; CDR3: CASSLAVYAIAGELFF
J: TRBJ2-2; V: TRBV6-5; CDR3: CASRKQEGGELFF
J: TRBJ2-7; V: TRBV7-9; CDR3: CASSLEDRGRKEQYF
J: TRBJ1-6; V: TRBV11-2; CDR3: CASSFGQGITYSPLHF
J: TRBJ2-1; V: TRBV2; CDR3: CASKSSGTYEQFF
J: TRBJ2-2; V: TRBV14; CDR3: CASSPWTANTGELFF
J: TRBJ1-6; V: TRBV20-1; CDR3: CSARTGLYTSPLHF
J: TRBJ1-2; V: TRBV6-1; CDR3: CASSEFAHYGYTF
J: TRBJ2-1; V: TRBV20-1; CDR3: CSVPAAEGYNEQFF
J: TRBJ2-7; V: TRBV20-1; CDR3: CSARIRTGGYEQYF
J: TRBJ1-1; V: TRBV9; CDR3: CASSVAVGEVNTEAFF
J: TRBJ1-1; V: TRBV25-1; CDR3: CASSEFTEAFF
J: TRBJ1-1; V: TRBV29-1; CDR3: CSVTVTLQENTEAFF
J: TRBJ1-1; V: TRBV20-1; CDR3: CSARDPRSGGNTEAFF
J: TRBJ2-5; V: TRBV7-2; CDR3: CASSETRETQYF
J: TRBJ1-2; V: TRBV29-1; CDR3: CSVGTAGDGYTF
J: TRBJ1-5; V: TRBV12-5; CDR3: CASGLGLPNQPQHF
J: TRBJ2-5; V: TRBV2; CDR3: CASSKDKGGTQYF
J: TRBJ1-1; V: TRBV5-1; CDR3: CASSLRGGASDTEAFF
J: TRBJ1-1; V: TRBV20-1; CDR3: CSAYQGLGTEAFF
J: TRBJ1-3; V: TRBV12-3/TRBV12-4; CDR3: CASSSRNTIYF
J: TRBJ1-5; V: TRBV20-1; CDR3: CSARGGNNQPQHF
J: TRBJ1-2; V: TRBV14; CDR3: CASSQVVSDRRAYGYAF
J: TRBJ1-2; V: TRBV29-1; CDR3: CSETSGLSGYTF
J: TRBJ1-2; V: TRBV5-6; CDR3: CASSIRTYGYTF
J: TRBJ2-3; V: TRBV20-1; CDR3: CSASSRLFSTDTQYF
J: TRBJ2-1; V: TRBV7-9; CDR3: CASSFIGGNEQFF
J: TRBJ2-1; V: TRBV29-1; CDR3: CSVPRTSAEQFF
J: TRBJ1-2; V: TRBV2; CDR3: CASSGTGIRVDGYTF
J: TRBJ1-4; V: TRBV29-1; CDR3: CSAEQGAGEKLFF
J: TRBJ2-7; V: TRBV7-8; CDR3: CASSLFRQGAYEQYF
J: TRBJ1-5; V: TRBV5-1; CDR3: CASSLVPREYSNQPQHF
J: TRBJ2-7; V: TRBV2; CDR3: CASSEGGAYEQYF
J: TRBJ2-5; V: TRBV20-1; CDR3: CSARLVETQYF
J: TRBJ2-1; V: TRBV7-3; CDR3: CASSLSGEYNEQFF
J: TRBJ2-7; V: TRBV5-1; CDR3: CASSFGTSGDEQYF
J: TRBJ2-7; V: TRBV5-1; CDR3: CASSFADSSYEQYF
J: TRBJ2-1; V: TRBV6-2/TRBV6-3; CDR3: CASSRDNEQFF
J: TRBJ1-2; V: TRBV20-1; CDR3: CSAKRGTIDGYTF
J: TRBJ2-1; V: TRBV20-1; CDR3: CSARAGAYNEQFF
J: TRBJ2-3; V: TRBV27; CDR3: CASSLRRDAGTQYF